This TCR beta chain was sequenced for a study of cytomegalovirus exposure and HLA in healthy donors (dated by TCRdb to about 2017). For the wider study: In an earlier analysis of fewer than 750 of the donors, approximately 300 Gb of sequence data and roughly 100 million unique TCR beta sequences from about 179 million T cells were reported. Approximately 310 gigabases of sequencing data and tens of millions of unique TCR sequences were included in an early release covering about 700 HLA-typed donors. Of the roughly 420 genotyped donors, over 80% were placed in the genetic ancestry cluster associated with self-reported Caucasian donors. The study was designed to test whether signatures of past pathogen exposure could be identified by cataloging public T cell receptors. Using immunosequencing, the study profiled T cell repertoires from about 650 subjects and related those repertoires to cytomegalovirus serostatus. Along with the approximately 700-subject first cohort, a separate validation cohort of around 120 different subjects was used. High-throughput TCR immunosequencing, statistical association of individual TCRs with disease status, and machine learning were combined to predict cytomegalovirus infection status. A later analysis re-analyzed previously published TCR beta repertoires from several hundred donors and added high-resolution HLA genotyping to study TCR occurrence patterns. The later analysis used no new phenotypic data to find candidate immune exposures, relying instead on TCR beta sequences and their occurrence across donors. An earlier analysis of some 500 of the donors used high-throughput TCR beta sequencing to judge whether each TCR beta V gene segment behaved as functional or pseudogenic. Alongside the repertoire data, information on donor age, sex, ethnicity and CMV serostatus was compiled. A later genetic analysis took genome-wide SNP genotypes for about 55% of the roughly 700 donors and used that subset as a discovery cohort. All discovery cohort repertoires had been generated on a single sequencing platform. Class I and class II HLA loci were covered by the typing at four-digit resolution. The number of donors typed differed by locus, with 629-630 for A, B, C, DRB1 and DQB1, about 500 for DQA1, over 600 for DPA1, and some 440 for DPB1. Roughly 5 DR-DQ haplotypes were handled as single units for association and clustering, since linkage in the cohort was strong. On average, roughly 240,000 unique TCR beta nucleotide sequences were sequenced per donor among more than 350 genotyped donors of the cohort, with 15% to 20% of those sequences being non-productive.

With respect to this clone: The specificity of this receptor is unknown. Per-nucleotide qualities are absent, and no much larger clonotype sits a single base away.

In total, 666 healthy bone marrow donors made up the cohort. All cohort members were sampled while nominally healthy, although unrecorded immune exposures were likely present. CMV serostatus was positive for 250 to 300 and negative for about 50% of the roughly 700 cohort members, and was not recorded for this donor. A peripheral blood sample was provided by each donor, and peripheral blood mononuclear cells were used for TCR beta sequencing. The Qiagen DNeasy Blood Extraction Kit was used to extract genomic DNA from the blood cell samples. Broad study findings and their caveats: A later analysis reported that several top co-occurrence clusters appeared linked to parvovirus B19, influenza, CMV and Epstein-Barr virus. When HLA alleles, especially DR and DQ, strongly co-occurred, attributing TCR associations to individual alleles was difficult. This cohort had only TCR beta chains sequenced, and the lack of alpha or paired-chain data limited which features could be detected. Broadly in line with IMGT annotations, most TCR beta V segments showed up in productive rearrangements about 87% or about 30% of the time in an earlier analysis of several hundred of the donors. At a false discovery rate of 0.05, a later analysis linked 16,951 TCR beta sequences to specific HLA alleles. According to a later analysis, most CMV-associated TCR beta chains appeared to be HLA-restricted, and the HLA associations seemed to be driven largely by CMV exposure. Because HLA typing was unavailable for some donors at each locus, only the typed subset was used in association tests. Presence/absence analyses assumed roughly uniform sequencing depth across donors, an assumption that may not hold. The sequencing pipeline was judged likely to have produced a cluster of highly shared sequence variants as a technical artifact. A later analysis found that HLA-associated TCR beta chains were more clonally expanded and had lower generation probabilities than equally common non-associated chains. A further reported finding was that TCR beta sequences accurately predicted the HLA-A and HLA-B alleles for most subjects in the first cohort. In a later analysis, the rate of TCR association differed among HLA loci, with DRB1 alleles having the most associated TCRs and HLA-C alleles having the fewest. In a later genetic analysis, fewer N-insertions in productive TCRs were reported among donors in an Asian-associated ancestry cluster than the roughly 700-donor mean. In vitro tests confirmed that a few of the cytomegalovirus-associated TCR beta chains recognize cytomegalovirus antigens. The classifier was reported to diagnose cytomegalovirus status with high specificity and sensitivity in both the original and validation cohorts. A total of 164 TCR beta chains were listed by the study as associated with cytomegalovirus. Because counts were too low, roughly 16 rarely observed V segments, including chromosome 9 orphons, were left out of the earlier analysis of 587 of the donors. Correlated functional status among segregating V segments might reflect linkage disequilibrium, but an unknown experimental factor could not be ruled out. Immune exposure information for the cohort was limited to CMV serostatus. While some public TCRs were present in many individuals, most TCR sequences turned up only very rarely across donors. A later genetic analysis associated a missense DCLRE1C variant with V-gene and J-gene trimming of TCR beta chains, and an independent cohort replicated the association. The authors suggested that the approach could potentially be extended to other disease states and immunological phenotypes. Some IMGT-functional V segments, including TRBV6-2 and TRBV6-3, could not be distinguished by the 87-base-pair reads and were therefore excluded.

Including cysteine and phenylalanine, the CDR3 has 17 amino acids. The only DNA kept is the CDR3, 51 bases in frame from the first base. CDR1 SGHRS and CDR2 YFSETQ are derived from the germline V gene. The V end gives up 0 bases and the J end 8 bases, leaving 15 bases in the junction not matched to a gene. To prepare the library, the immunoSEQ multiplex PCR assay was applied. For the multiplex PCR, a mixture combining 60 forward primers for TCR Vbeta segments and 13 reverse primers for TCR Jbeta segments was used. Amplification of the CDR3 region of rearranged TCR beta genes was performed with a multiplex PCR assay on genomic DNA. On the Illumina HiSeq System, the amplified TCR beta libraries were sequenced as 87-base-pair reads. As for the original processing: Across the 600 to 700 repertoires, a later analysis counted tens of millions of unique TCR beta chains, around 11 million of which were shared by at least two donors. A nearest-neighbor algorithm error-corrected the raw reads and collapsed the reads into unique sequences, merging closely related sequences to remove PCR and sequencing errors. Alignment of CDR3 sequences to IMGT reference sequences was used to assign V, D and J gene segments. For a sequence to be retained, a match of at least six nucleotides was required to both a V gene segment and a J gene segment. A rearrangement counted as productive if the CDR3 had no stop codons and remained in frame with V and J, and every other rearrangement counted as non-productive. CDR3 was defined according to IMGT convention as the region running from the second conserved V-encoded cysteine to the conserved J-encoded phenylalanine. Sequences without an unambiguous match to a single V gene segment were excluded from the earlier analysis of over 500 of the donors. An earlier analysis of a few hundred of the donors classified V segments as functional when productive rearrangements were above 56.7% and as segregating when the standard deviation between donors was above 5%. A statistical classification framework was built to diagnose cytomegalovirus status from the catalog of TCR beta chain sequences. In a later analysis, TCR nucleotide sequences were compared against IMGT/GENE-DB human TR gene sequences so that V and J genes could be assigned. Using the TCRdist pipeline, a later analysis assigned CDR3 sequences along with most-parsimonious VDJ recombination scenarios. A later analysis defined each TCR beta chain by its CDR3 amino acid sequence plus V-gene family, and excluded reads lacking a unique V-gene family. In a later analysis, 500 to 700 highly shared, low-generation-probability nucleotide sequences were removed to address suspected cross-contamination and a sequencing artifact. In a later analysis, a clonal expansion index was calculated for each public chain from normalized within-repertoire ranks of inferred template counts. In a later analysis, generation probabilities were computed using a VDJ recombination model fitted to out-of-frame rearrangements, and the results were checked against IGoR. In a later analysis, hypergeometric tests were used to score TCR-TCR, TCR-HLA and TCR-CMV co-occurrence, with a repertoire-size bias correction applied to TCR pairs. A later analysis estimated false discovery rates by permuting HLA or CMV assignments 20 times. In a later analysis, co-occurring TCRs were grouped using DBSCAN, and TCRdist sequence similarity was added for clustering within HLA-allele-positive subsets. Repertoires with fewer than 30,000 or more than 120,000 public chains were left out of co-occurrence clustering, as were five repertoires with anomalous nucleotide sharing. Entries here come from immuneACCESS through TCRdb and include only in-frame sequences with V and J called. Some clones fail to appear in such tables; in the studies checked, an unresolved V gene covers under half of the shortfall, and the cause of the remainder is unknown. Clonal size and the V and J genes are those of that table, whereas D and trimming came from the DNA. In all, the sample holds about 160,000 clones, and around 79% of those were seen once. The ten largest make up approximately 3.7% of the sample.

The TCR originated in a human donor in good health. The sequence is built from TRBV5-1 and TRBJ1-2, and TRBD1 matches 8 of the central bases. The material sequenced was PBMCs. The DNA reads TGCGCCAGCAGCTTGGAGGGGGTGACAGGGGAGAATATGGGCTACACCTTC. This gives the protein CASSLEGVTGENMGYTF.